This T cell receptor (beta chain) came from a study of siplizumab effects on memory and regulatory T cells (dated 2019 in TCRdb). In the study overall: The effect of the anti-CD2 antibody siplizumab on alloreactive T-cell subsets was examined in allogeneic mixed lymphocyte reactions constructed from human PBMCs.

Sorted unstimulated T cells and proliferating T cells recovered from mixed lymphocyte reactions were subjected to TCRbeta CDR3 sequencing. Fresh whole blood from approximately 9 HLA-typed healthy donors was used to isolate PBMCs. The library came from the immunoSEQ multiplex PCR assay. The deep sequencing platform assayed about 91,000 TCR templates per sample. Genomic DNA extracted from sorted T cells was used for TCRbeta CDR3 sequencing. The study's own analysis went as follows. Clonal analysis of TCRbeta CDR3 data was done in the R programming language. Comparing unstimulated samples against CFSE-low samples taken after the reaction was how alloreactive CD4+ and CD8+ clones were defined. Regulatory or non-regulatory origin of alloreactive CD4+ clones was assigned by matching sequences to the sorted unstimulated Treg and non-Treg repertoires. TCRdb took this table from immuneACCESS and kept in-frame rearrangements with V and J called. Such tables lack part of the clones; where checked against another copy, unresolved V genes explain under half of the gap, and the rest is unexplained. V and J calls plus clone size are reproduced from that table; the DNA served to infer D and trimming. In this sample the table shows 70,000 or so clones, 91% of which occur a single time. Jointly, the top ten make up about 27% of the sample.

Including cysteine and phenylalanine, the CDR3 has 18 amino acids. The only DNA kept is the CDR3, 54 bases in frame from the first base. For this chain, trimming is 0 bases at the V end and 6 bases at the J end, and the number of junction bases without a gene match is 13. CDR1 and CDR2 are read off the germline V gene as SGHRS and YFSETQ. Here is what the overall study found, with its caveats: Siplizumab significantly lowered the cumulative frequency of alloreactive sequences that could be traced to unstimulated CD4+ memory T cells. Because sequences below about 10^-5 frequency were poorly captured, only a minor fraction of alloreactive clones could be mapped to unstimulated subsets. Roughly 75-95% of proliferating CD4+ or CD8+ clones could not be assigned a naive or memory phenotype. In reactions with siplizumab, an average of approximately 69% of mappable alloreactive CD4+ clones were Treg-derived, compared with 25% to 30% in control reactions. No functional confirmation was obtained for the suppressive function of proliferating Tregs from siplizumab cultures. Greater diversity appeared to be present in unstimulated naive T cells than in memory T cells, and a substantial contribution to the alloresponse seemed to be made by naive cells.

On this clone itself: No cognate antigen has been identified for it. No qualities accompany the bases; no much larger clone lies one base away.

Specimen: CD8+ T cells sorted from blood. Here the chain combines TRBV5-1 and TRBJ2-4; 9 bases in the junction line up with TRBD1. The clonotype was recovered from a human donor in good health. The nucleotide sequence reads TGCGCCAGCAGCTTGGCGGGACAGGGCACTGGGGAGGGAAACATTCAGTACTTC. Translated, it reads CASSLAGQGTGEGNIQYF.